In its sample, the clone carrying this T cell receptor (beta chain) was seen many times. Its antigen is still unknown. The sample belongs to a study of T-cell reconstitution after alpha-beta-depleted transplantation in children. Study-level results: One year after transplant, T-cell counts and diversity came mostly from newly produced T cells. In patients about two months after transplant, alpha-beta T cells reportedly arose from several hundred expanded graft clones.

This sample's TCRbeta library carried unique molecular identifier barcodes. TCRdb fed the PCR reads into MiXCR, producing one record per CDR3 protein. The sample contains 130,000 to 150,000 distinct CDR3 sequences, 8.8% of which appear only once. Trimming left V 5 bases short and J 4 bases short, with 13 bases between. Looked up from germline, CDR1 is DFQATT and CDR2 is SNEGSKA (reference sequence). The CDR3 totals 13 residues. The material sequenced was PBMCs, mostly from graft donor cells, taken 180 days after TCRalphabeta/CD19-depleted stem cell transplant. This clonotype was obtained from a female patient aged 2-9 years who had a stem cell transplant for congenital amegakaryocytic thrombocytopenia, so the T cells may come from the graft donor. The V and J genes are TRBV20-1 and TRBJ2-3; no reliable D call. The CDR3 protein is CSAPGPGADTQYF. CDR3 in DNA: TGCAGTGCTCCAGGTCCCGGTGCAGATACGCAGTATTTT.